This TCR beta chain was obtained from a study of CDR3 diversity in severe acne. This clonotype has ten or more counts. MiXCR was run by TCRdb on the PCR reads, yielding one entry per CDR3 protein. The table has more than 85,000 distinct CDR3 sequences, roughly half seen once; the top ten hold about 9.4%. This CDR3 contains 14 residues. Germline CDR1 and CDR2: SEHNR and FQNEAQ (reference sequence). The V gene lost 1 base and the J gene lost 1 base, with 7 bases spanning the gap. The TCR originated in a male donor in good health, serving as a control. V and J are TRBV7-9 and TRBJ1-1, with D unresolved. Specimen: blood. CDR3 protein: CASSLEISNTEAFF. For the CDR3, the DNA is TGTGCCAGCAGCTTAGAGATTTCGAACACTGAAGCTTTCTTT.